This TCR beta chain was recorded in a study of sequential checkpoint blockade in melanoma. Sequenced by immunoSEQ multiplex PCR; TCRdb stores in-frame clones only, minus some. This table holds fewer than 15,000 clones, roughly four fifths found once. V was trimmed by 1 base and J by 3 bases, leaving 6 bases between them. CDR3 length: 13 amino acids. CDR1 and CDR2 from the germline V gene are SGHVS and FQNEAQ. This clone was recorded a few times. This sample's treatment: randomized to nivolumab then ipilimumab (arm A) or the reverse (arm B). Live CD3+CD8+ CD19− CD56− cells were sorted from PBMCs. V usage is TRBV7-8 and J usage is TRBJ2-5; D gene uncertain. The material was CD8+ T cells sorted from blood (inferred from file names), obtained from a patient given nivolumab and ipilimumab in sequence. The sequence came from a human donor with melanoma. CDR3 coding DNA: TGTGCCAGCAGCTTAGTCAGGAAAGAGACCCAGTACTTC. Its protein product is CASSLVRKETQYF.